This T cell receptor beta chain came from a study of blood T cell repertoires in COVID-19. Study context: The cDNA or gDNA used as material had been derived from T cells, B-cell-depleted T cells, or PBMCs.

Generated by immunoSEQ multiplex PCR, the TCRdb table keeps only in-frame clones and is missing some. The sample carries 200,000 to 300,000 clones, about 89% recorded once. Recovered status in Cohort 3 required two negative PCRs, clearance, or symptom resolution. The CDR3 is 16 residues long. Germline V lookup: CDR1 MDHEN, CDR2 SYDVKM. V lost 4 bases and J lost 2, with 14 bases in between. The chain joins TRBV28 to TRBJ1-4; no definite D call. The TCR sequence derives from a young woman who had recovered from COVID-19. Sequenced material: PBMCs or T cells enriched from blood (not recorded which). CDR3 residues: CASSYPRGITNEKLFF. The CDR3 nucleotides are TGTGCCAGCAGTTACCCCCGGGGTATTACTAATGAAAAACTGTTTTTT.